This T cell receptor beta chain came from a study of cytomegalovirus exposure and HLA in healthy donors. Study-level results: 15,000 to 20,000 TCR beta sequences were associated with HLA alleles at 0.05 false discovery rate in a later analysis. Among TCR beta chains, those listed as cytomegalovirus-associated numbered over 150.

Note on this clone: What it binds is not known.

V was clipped by 6 bases and J by 5 bases; unmatched bases: 7. This CDR3 spans 14 amino acids. Germline assignment: CDR1 MNHNS and CDR2 SASEGT. A multiplex PCR was run with 60 Vbeta primers and 13 Jbeta primers. Measured with immunoSEQ multiplex PCR; TCRdb has only the in-frame clones, and not every one. The data contain 90,000 to 120,000 clones, approximately 66% of them seen just once; the ten biggest clones take up approximately 10%. The chain recombines TRBV6-1 with TRBJ2-5, with TRBD1 matching 9 bases. The sequencing input was PBMCs. This receptor was obtained from a man aged 35 to 55 in good health and CMV-seropositive. CDR3 residues: CASRAGQGMETQYF. The CDR3, as DNA: TGTGCCAGCAGAGCCGGACAGGGGATGGAGACCCAGTACTTC.